This T cell receptor (beta chain) was retrieved from a study of cytomegalovirus exposure and HLA in healthy donors. Whole-study findings and limits: One variant, a missense change in DCLRE1C, was linked in a later analysis to TCR beta V- and J-gene trimming. HLA-A and HLA-B allele assignments for most subjects were reportedly predicted accurately using TCR beta sequences.

A note on this clone: The antigen remains undetermined.

With 7 bases removed from V and 3 bases from J, the gap between germline ends came to 15 bases. Germline loops: CDR1 MNHNY, CDR2 SVGAGI (reference sequence). This CDR3 has 14 amino acids. PCR employed 60 Vbeta and 13 Jbeta primers. Authors' data handling: Roughly 11 million shared chains were among the approximately 80 million unique TCR beta chains that a later analysis counted. Clones were read by immunoSEQ multiplex PCR, and TCRdb kept only the in-frame ones, dropping some. Clone size and V and J calls were adopted from that table, with D and trimming inferred from the DNA. Reported are 70,000 to 100,000 clones; the ten largest clones contain more than 5.5%.

This TCR derives from a girl aged 5 to 17 in good health and CMV-seropositive. Sequenced input: PBMCs. V usage is TRBV6-6 and J usage is TRBJ1-1, with D possibly being TRBD1 (6 bases). The CDR3 protein is CASKNWGRDTEAFF. The CDR3 nucleotides are TGTGCCAGCAAGAACTGGGGGCGGGACACTGAAGCTTTCTTT.